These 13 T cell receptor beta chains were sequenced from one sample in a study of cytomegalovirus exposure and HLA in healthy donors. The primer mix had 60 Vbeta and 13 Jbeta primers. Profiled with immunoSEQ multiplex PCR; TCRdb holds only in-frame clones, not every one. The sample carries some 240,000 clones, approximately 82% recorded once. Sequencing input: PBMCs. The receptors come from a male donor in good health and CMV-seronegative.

CDR3 coding DNA: TGTGCCAGCTCACCACTGAGCTATGGCTACACCTTC. Translation gives CASSPLSYGYTF. V usage is TRBV18 and J usage is TRBJ1-2; no reliable D call. V lost 1 base, J lost 4 bases, and 4 bases lay in between. Germline loops: CDR1 KGHSH, CDR2 LQKENI. The CDR3 covers 12 residues.

CDR3 in amino acids: CAISESLASLLGNTIYF. CDR3 sequence (DNA): TGTGCCATCAGTGAGTCGTTGGCATCCCTCCTTGGAAACACCATATATTTT. The chain uses TRBV10-3 and TRBJ1-3; the D is unclear. This CDR3 spans 17 amino acids. Trimming took off 0 bases at V and 3 bases at J, with 15 bases between the two ends. Per the germline V gene, CDR1 is ENHRY and CDR2 is SYGVKD.

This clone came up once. The CDR3 region has the DNA TGTGCCAGCAGCCCAAGGGCTGGTAGCGGGCCCTACGAGCAGTACTTC. As protein: CASSPRAGSGPYEQYF. The chain recombines TRBV7-3 with TRBJ2-5; 7 bases line up with TRBD2. The DNA end is more similar to TRBJ2-7, so the J call may be wrong. The CDR3 has 16 amino acids. Germline V lookup: CDR1 SGHTA, CDR2 FQGTGA.

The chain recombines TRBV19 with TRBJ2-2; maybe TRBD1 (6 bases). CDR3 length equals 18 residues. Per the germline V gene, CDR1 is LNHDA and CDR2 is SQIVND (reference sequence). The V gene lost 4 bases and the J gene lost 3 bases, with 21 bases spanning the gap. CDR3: CASSTRRTAPRDTGELFF. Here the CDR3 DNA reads TGTGCCAGTAGTACCCGTCGGACAGCTCCGCGAGACACCGGGGAGCTGTTTTTT.

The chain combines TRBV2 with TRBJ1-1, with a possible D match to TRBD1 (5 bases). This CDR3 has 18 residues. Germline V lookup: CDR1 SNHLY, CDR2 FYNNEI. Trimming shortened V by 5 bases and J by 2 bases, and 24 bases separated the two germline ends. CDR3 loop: CASSSDPMDMLGNTEAFF. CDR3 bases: TGTGCCAGCAGTTCAGACCCGATGGACATGTTGGGCAACACTGAAGCTTTCTTT.

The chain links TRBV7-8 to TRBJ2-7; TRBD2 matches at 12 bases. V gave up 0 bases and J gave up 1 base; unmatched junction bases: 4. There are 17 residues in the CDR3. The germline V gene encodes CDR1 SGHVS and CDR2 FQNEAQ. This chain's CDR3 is CASSLAPLAGGSYEQYF. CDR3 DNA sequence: TGTGCCAGCAGCTTAGCGCCCCTAGCGGGAGGGTCCTACGAGCAGTACTTC.

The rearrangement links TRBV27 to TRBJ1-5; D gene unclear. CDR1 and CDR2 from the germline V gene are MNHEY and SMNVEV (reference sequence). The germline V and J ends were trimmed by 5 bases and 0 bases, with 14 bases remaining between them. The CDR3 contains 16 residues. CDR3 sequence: CASSLLGRGSNQPQHF. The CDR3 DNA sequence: TGTGCCAGCAGTCTTCTCGGACGGGGTAGCAATCAGCCCCAGCATTTT.

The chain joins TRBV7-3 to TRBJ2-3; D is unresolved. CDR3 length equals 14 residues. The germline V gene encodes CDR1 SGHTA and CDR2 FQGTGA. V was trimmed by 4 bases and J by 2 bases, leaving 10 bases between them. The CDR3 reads CASSSTTYTDTQYF. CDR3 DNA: TGTGCCAGCAGCTCGACGACTTACACAGATACGCAGTATTTT.

The chain's CDR3 is CASSQDRDRGQETQYF. The CDR3 coding sequence is TGCGCCAGCAGCCAAGATAGGGACAGGGGGCAAGAGACCCAGTACTTC. The chain uses TRBV4-1 and TRBJ2-5; 11 bases agree with TRBD1. V dropped 0 bases and J dropped 2; count of bases not matched to a gene: 2. The CDR3 spans 16 residues. Per the germline V gene, CDR1 is MGHRA and CDR2 is YSYEKL.

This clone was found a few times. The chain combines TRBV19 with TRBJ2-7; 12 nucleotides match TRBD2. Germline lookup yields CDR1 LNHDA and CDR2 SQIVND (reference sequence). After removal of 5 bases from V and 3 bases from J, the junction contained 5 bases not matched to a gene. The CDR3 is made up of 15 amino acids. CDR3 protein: CASSFGLAGYYEQYF. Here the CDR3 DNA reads TGTGCCAGTAGTTTCGGACTAGCGGGATACTACGAGCAGTACTTC.

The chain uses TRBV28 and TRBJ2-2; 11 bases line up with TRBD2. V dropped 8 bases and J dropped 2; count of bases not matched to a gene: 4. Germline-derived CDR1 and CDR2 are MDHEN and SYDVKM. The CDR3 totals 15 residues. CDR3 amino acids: CASGRLAGNTGELFF. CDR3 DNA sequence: TGTGCCAGCGGACGACTAGCGGGAAACACCGGGGAGCTGTTTTTT.

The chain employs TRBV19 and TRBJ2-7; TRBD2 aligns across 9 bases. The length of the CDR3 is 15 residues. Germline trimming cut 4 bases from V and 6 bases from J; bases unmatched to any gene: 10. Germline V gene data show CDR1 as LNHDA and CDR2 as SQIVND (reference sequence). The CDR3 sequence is CASSRRAGGPVEQYF. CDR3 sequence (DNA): TGTGCCAGTAGTAGGAGGGCGGGAGGGCCGGTCGAGCAGTACTTC.

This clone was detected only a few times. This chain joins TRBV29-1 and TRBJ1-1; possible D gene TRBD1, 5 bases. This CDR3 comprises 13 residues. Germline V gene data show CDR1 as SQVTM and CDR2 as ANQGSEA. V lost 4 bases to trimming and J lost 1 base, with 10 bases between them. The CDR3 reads CSVAHGQNTEAFF. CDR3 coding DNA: TGCAGCGTTGCGCATGGACAGAACACTGAAGCTTTCTTT.